Given below is one T cell receptor beta chain in context. The clone's antigen remains unknown. No base quality information exists; no much larger clone differs at one position. Receptor libraries were prepared by the immunoSEQ multiplex PCR assay. Processing in the source paper ran as follows. A statistical classification framework was built for diagnosing cytomegalovirus status from the catalog of TCR beta chain sequences. The immuneACCESS repertoire file appears here via TCRdb, limited to in-frame rearrangements. These files lack a portion of the clones; in checked studies, under half of the deficit traces to unresolved V genes, and the cause of the others is not known. Clone size and the V and J calls come from that table; the DNA yielded D and trimming. The sample profile shows 90,000 to 150,000 clones; approximately 90% of them were found once. The ten largest clones capture over 6% of the sample.

Separate from the roughly 700-subject first cohort, the validation cohort of about 110 subjects was the group to which the donors belonged. This record belongs to a study of cytomegalovirus exposure and HLA in healthy donors (dated by TCRdb to about 2017). Context from the whole study: According to a later analysis, one platform produced both the roughly 130 validation repertoires and the roughly 650 repertoires of the first cohort. The study aimed to test whether signatures of past pathogen exposure could be identified by cataloging public T cell receptors. Along with the approximately 650-subject first cohort, a separate validation cohort of some 130 different subjects was used. High-throughput TCR immunosequencing, statistical association of individual TCRs with disease status, and machine learning were combined to predict cytomegalovirus infection status. Study-wide conclusions, independent of this receptor: The classifier was reported to diagnose cytomegalovirus status with high specificity and sensitivity in both the original cohort and the validation cohort. The validation cohort had no HLA typing available for a later analysis, so co-occurrence within that cohort was assessed over all 120 or so repertoires. The study listed around 160 TCR beta chains as associated with cytomegalovirus. The authors suggested that the approach could potentially be extended to other disease states and immunological phenotypes. In vitro tests confirmed that three of the cytomegalovirus-associated TCR beta chains recognize cytomegalovirus antigens. A later analysis found that TCRs clustered in the first cohort also tended to co-occur in the 130 or so validation repertoires, with roughly 95% of cluster scores above 0. Most TCR sequences were seen in very few donors, while some public TCRs were found in many individuals.

CDR1 and CDR2, per the germline V gene (reference sequence), are LNHNV and YYDKDF. At the junction V is shortened by 3 bases and J by 4 bases; bases outside the gene matches: 9. Including the terminal cysteine and phenylalanine, the CDR3 comprises 16 residues. Solely the CDR3 DNA is kept, with 48 bases framed from the first base. The sample consisted of PBMCs. Rearrangement joined TRBV15 to TRBJ2-5, with 9 middle bases fitting TRBD1. The TCR sequence derives from a woman under 30 in good health and CMV-seropositive. The CDR3 is CATSSPGTGSSETQYF. The sequenced DNA is TGTGCCACCAGCAGTCCCGGGACAGGGTCTTCAGAGACCCAGTACTTC.